There are a few counts of the clone carrying this T cell receptor beta chain. Its antigen is currently unknown. The sample is drawn from a study of cytomegalovirus exposure and HLA in healthy donors. Across the whole study: The early release's HLA-typed donors yielded approximately 82 million unique TCRs. Study-level points and caveats: Using the classifier, cytomegalovirus status was reportedly diagnosed with high specificity and sensitivity. An analysis that was carried out later associated 16,951 TCR beta sequences with HLA alleles at 0.05 false discovery rate.

The PCR employed 60 Vbeta primers together with 13 Jbeta primers. The data were produced by immunoSEQ multiplex PCR, yet TCRdb's version contains in-frame clones alone and is incomplete. The sample lists around 150,000 clones; roughly three quarters were seen once. Germline-derived CDR1 and CDR2 are SNHLY and FYNNEI. The CDR3 totals 13 residues. V shed 7 bases and J shed 7 bases, with 16 bases lying between them. Specimen: PBMCs. The TCR comes from a male donor in good health and CMV-seropositive. The chain is built from TRBV2 and TRBJ1-2; D is undetermined. CDR3: CASTTGEAGGYTF. The CDR3 DNA reads as TGTGCCAGCACCACCGGGGAAGCAGGTGGCTACACCTTC. The whole variable domain, remainder taken from reference TRBV2 and TRBJ1-2, is EPEVTQTPSHQVTQMGQEVILRCVPISNHLYFYWYRQILGQKVEFLVSFYNNEISEKSEIFDDQFSVERPDGSNFTLKIRSTKLEDSAMYFCASTTGEAGGYTFGSGTRLTVV.